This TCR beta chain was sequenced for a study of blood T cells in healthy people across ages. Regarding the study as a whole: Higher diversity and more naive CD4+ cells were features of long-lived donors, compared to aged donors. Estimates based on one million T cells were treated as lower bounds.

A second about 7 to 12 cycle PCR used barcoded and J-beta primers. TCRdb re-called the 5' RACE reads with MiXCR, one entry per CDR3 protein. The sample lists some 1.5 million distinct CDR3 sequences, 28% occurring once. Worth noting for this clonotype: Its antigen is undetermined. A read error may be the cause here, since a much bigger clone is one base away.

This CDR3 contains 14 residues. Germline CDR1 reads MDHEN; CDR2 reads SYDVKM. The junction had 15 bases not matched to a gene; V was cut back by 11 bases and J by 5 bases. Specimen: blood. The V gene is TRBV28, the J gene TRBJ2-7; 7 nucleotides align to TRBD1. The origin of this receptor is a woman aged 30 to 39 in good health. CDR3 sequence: CAADDQGDNDEQYF. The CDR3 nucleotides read TGTGCCGCAGACGACCAGGGGGACAACGACGAGCAGTACTTC.